This TCR beta chain was identified in a study of blood T cell repertoires in COVID-19. On the study more broadly: Material from acute and convalescent COVID-19 was sourced from the United States, Italy and Spain. Sources were T cells, B-cell-depleted T cells, or PBMCs; the material itself was cDNA or gDNA.

V was pared by 1 base and J by 4 bases, with 14 bases between. The germline V gene has CDR1 GTSNPN and CDR2 SVGIG (reference sequence). This CDR3 has 16 amino acids. Those enrolled, adults aged 18 to 89 years, came from fewer than 25 US areas. Original methodology: Estimates of nucleated cell counts were drawn from the amplification of reference gene primers. Method: immunoSEQ multiplex PCR; TCRdb's copy keeps in-frame clones and lacks some. V and J calls and clone size are copied from that table; D and trimming were computed from the DNA. The repertoire includes a few hundred thousand clones, around 89% of them detected once, and 2% to 2.5% sits in the top ten.

The clonotype was recovered from a woman aged 40 to 50 with acute COVID-19. The sample comprised PBMCs or T cells enriched from blood (not recorded which). The chain joins TRBV30 to TRBJ1-6, with a weak D call TRBD1 (6 bases). This CDR3 is CAWSEKQGSYNSPLHF. CDR3 sequence (DNA): TGTGCCTGGAGTGAAAAACAGGGATCTTATAATTCACCCCTCCACTTT.